This T cell receptor (beta chain) came from a study of T cells in Graves' hyperthyroidism and ophthalmopathy (dated by TCRdb to between 2018 and 2021). Study-level background: To identify TCR V-J signatures that set the groups apart, the researchers used a discovery cohort of about a hundred patients, made up of 40 to 45 with Graves' ophthalmopathy and some 58 with stable Graves' hyperthyroidism. Prospective prediction of ophthalmopathy was tested in an independent validation cohort consisting of 18 to 20 hyperthyroidism patients and some 16 patients who later progressed to ophthalmopathy. The approximately 100 discovery patients were divided at random into training and test sets in a 7:3 ratio. The study also compared thyroid tissue and blood T-cell repertoires from about six Graves' hyperthyroidism patients. After blood sampling, hyperthyroidism patients were treated with methimazole at a starting dose of 30 mg daily, and ophthalmopathy patients were treated with high-dose intravenous methylprednisolone. According to the paper, TCR Vbeta CDR3 sequencing was carried out on more than 120 peripheral blood samples, which came from 40 to 45 ophthalmopathy, about 75 hyperthyroidism and approximately 17 progressor patients. On the study overall, not on this receptor specifically: A 13 V-J signature model separated ophthalmopathy from stable hyperthyroidism, with around 91% sensitivity and just under 84% specificity in cross-validation and 80%/75% in testing. Most expanded thyroid clonotypes (frequency above 0.001) were also found in blood, which suggests that blood repertoires may mirror thyroid immune responses. In validation, the model predicted progression to ophthalmopathy with approximately 71% sensitivity and 72% to 85% specificity, a median of around six months before onset. No statistical method was used to fix the sample size in advance, and group allocation was not hidden from the investigators.

Stable Graves' hyperthyroidism was defined as the absence of progression to ophthalmopathy over 18 months of follow-up. The hyperthyroidism patients were between 18 and 65 years old and newly diagnosed, with a disease duration of less than 2 months. Exclusion was applied to patients with uncontrolled infections, other autoimmune diseases, pregnancy or lactation. Diagnoses were established on the basis of clinical symptoms, serum thyroxine and TRAb, thyroid ultrasound, and orbital computed tomography. Total RNA was extracted with Trizol reagent, and quality was checked on an Agilent 2100 Bioanalyzer. In this sample, this clonotype turned up many times. Its cognate antigen has yet to be identified. No much larger clonotype is one base removed from it; base qualities were not supplied. TCR beta CDR3 regions were amplified from RNA transcripts. The first round of RT-PCR for the TCR CDR3 was performed with the HTBI primer set and the Qiagen OneStep RT-PCR kit. The libraries were constructed in a second round of multiplex PCR and then size-selected and purified. Libraries were sequenced paired-end with 100 bp reads on an Illumina HiSeq2000. As for the original processing: Raw data were processed with SOAPnuke, discarding reads with adapters, uncalled bases, mean Phred below 15, or no exact constant-primer or identifier match. COPE v1.2.5 was used to merge the high-quality paired reads, and each unique nucleotide sequence was defined as a clonotype. MiTCR v1.1 was used to align the clonotypes against IMGT TRBV, TRBD and TRBJ reference segments. The analysis included only V-J combinations with a frequency above 0.0001, which together covered approximately 99% of the repertoires. A TCS score was defined as the ratio of F50 (clonal expansion) to E x V (chaos), with BLOSUM62-based TCRdist applied between CDR3 peptides within each V-J. Welch's t-statistics and random forest reduced 500 to 550 V-J features to about 12, which were used in a naive Bayes classifier (R e1071). Thyroid-blood repertoire similarity was quantified with the Morisita-Horn index. Starting from the raw public reads, TCRdb applied fastp trimming at Q25, assembled clones with MiXCR and retained in-frame beta chains. Under each unique CDR3 protein, matching rows form one entry showing the most common genes and DNA. These V and J calls rely on TCRdb rather than the paper's analysis. This sample is represented by a few hundred thousand distinct CDR3 sequences; 46% of them were singletons. The ten top clones hold around 7.7% of the sample.

Including cysteine and phenylalanine, the CDR3 has 13 amino acids. The read is trimmed to its CDR3 DNA, 39 bases read in frame from base 1. The V end loses 1 base and the J end loses 7 bases, and a stretch of 5 bases separates them. CDR1 and CDR2 are drawn from the germline V gene: SNHLY, FYNNEI. The rearrangement combines TRBV2 with TRBJ1-6; there is no confident call for the D gene. Sequenced: peripheral blood or thyroid tissue (not recorded which). This clonotype was obtained from a woman aged 18 to 35 with Graves' hyperthyroidism. The CDR3 protein is CASSEGLNSPLHF. In nucleotide form, the sequence is TGTGCCAGCAGTGAAGGCCTCAATTCACCCCTCCACTTT. Joined to the reference TRBV2 and TRBJ1-6 proteins, this CDR3 gives the full variable domain: EPEVTQTPSHQVTQMGQEVILRCVPISNHLYFYWYRQILGQKVEFLVSFYNNEISEKSEIFDDQFSVERPDGSNFTLKIRSTKLEDSAMYFCASSEGLNSPLHFGNGTRLTVT.